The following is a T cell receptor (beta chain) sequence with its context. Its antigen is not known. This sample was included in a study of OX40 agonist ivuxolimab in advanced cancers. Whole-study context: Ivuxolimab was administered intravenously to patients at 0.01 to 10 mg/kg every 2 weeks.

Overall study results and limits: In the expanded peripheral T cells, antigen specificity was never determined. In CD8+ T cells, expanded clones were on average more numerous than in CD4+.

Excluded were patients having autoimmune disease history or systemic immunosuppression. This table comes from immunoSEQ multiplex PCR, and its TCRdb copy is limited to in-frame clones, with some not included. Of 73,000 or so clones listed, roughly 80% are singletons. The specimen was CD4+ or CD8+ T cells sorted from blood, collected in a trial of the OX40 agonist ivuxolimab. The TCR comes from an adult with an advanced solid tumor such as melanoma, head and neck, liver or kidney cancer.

CDR3 coding DNA: TGTGCCAGCAGCCCAGGAGGCGGGAACGTGTACAATGAGCAGTTCTTC. Amino acid sequence: CASSPGGGNVYNEQFF. This sequence joins TRBV11-2 and TRBJ2-1; D perhaps matches TRBD2 (6 bases). The CDR3 length is 16 residues. V dropped 5 bases and J dropped 4 bases, with 18 bases sitting between them. Looked up from germline, CDR1 is SGHAT and CDR2 is FQNNGV.